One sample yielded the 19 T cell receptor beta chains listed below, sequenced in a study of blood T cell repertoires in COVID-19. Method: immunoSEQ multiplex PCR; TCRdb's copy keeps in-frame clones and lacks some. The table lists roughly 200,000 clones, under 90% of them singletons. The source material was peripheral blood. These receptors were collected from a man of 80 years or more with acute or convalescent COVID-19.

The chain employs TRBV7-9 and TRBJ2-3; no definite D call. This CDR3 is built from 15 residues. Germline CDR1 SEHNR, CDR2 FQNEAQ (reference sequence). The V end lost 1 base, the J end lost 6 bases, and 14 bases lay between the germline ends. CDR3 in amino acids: CASSLVLLGVDTQYF. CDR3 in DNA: TGTGCCAGCAGCTTAGTATTACTCGGAGTGGATACGCAGTATTTT.

The CDR3, as DNA: TGTGCCAGCTCACCTGACAGGGGAGCGACCGAGCAGTACGTC. Translated, it gives CASSPDRGATEQYV. The rearrangement links TRBV18 to TRBJ2-7; 8 positions match TRBD1. Germline V lookup: CDR1 KGHSH, CDR2 LQKENI. V lost 3 bases and J lost 6; bases outside the gene matches: 7. The length of the CDR3 is 14 residues.

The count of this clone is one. The CDR3 region is CASSLRGGPQPQHF. The CDR3 DNA follows: TGTGCCAGCAGTTTACGGGGGGGCCCTCAGCCCCAGCATTTT. This chain joins TRBV27 and TRBJ1-5; D is possibly TRBD1 (6 bases). Trimming took 2 bases from V and 6 from J, leaving 11 bases between them. Germline CDR1 and CDR2: MNHEY and SMNVEV (reference sequence). This CDR3 has 14 residues.

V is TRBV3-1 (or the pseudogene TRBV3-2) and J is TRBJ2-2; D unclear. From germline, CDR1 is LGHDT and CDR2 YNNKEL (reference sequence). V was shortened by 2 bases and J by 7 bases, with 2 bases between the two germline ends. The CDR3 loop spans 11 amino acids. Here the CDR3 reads CASSQRGELFF. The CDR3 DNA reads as TGTGCCAGCAGCCAACGCGGGGAGCTGTTTTTT.

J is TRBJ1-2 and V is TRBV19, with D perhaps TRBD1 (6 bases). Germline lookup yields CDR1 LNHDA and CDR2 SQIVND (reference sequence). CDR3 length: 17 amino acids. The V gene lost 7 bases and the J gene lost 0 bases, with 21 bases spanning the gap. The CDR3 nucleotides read TGTGCCAGTACTCCGTGGGACATTTGGCAGGCTAACTATGGCTACACCTTC. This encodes CASTPWDIWQANYGYTF. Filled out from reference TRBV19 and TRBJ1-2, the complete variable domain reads DGGITQSPKYLFRKEGQNVTLSCEQNLNHDAMYWYRQDPGQGLRLIYYSQIVNDFQKGDIAEGYSVSREKKESFPLTVTSAQKNPTAFYLCASTPWDIWQANYGYTFGSGTRLTVV.

The CDR3: CATSGGTGTGAPRTQYF. CDR3 nucleotides: TGTGCCACCAGTGGGGGGACCGGGACAGGGGCCCCTCGGACCCAGTACTTC. This chain joins TRBV24-1 and TRBJ2-5; 10 nucleotides agree with TRBD1. The CDR3 runs to 17 residues. Per germline, CDR1 KGHDR and CDR2 SFDVKD. The junction had 15 bases not matched to a gene; V was cut back by 5 bases and J by 7 bases.

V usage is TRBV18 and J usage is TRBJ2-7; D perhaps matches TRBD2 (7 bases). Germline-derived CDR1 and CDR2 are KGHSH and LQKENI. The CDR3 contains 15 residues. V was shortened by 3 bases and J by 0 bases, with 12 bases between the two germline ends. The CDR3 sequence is CASSPGGGSSYEQYF. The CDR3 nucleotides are TGTGCCAGCTCACCGGGGGGCGGGAGCTCCTACGAGCAGTACTTC.

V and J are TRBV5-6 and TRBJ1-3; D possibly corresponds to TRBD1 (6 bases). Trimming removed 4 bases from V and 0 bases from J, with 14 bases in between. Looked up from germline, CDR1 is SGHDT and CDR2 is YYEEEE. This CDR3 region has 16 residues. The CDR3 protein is CASSTGGPLSGNTIYF. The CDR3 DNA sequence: TGTGCCAGCAGCACGGGGGGGCCCCTCTCTGGAAACACCATATATTTT.

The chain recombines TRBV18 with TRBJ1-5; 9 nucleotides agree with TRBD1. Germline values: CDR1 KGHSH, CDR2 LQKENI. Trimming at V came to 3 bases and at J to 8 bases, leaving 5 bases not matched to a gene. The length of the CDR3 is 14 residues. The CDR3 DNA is TGTGCCAGCTCACCCCTACAGGGGGCAGAGCCCCAGCATTTT. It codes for CASSPLQGAEPQHF.

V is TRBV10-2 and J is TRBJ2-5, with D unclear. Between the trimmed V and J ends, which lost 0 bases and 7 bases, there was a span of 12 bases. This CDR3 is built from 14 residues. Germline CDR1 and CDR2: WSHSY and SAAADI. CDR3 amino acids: CASSESSLTGTQYF. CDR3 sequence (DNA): TGCGCCAGCAGTGAGTCCAGTCTCACGGGGACCCAGTACTTC.

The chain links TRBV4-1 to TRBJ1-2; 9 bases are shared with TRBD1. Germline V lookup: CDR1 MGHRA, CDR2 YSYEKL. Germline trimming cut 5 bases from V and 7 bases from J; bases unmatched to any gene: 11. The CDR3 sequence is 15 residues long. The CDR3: CASSFWGQGISGYTF. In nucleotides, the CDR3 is TGCGCCAGCAGCTTCTGGGGACAGGGAATTTCTGGCTACACCTTC.

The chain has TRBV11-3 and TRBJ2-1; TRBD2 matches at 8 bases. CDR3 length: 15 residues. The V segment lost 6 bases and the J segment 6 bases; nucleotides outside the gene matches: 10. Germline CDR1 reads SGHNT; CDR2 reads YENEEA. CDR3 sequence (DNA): TGTGCCAGCAGTCGAGCCGGGACTAGGGGCAATGAGCAGTTCTTC. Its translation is CASSRAGTRGNEQFF.

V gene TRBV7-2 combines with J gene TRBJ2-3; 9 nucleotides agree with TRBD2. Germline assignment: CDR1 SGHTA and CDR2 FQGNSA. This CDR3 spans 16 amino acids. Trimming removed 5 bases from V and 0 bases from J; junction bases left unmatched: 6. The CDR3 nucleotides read TGTGCCAGCAGCCTCTCGACTAGCGGTAGCACAGATACGCAGTATTTT. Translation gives CASSLSTSGSTDTQYF.

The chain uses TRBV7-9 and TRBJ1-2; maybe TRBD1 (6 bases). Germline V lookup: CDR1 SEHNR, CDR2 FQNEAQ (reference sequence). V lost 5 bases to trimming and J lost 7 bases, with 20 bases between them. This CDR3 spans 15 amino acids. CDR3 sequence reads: CASSRPPGQGTGYTF. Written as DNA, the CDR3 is TGTGCCAGCAGCCGCCCCCCCGGGCAGGGGACTGGCTACACCTTC.

CDR3 sequence (DNA): TGTGCCAGCAGTCCAACAGGGGGCCCGCTATTGATTTATGGCTACACCTTC. It yields the protein CASSPTGGPLLIYGYTF. V usage is TRBV7-9 and J usage is TRBJ1-2; 9 nucleotides align to TRBD1. Germline CDR1 and CDR2: SEHNR and FQNEAQ (reference sequence). V dropped 6 bases and J dropped 5; count of bases not matched to a gene: 16. The CDR3 runs to 17 residues.

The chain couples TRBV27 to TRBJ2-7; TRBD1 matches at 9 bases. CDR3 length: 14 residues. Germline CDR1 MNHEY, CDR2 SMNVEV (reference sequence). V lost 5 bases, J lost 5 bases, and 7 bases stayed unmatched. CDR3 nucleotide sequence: TGTGCCAGCAGTAGGGACAGGGCGGGAAACGAGCAGTACTTC. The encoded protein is CASSRDRAGNEQYF.

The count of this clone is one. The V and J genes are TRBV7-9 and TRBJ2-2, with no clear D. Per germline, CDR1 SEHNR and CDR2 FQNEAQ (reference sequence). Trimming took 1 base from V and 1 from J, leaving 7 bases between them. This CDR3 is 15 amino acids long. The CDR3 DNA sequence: TGTGCCAGCAGCTTAGTTCCGGGGAACACCGGGGAGCTGTTTTTT. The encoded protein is CASSLVPGNTGELFF.

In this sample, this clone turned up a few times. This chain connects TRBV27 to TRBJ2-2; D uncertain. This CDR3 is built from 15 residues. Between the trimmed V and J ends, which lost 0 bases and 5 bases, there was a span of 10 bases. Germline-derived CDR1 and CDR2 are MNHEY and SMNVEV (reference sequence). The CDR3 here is CASSLSRFLTGELFF. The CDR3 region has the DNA TGTGCCAGCAGTTTATCGAGATTCCTTACCGGGGAGCTGTTTTTT.

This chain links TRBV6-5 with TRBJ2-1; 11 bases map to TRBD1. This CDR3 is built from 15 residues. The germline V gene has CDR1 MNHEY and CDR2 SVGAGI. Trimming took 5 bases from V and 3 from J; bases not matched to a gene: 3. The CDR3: CASSQDRGLYNEQFF. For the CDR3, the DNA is TGTGCCAGCAGTCAGGACAGGGGGCTCTACAATGAGCAGTTCTTC.